The sequence of this TCR beta chain was determined in a study of blood T cell repertoires in COVID-19. Study-level information: The samples span acute and convalescent COVID-19 from the United States, Italy and Spain. Sample material is recorded as cDNA or gDNA derived from T cells, B-cell-depleted T cells, or PBMCs.

The sample holds one count of this clone. The table came from immunoSEQ multiplex PCR; TCRdb's copy has only in-frame clones and leaves some out. This sample has tens of thousands of clones, with about 74% found just once. Followed over time, Seattle patients had been enrolled while infection was active. CDR3 length equals 16 residues. V lost 6 bases and J lost 5; bases outside the gene matches: 13. CDR1 is SGDLS, CDR2 YYNGEE, per germline. Sequencing was carried out using peripheral blood. The source of this sequence is a man between 65 and 80 years old with COVID-19, enrolled during active disease. The rearrangement joins TRBV9 to TRBJ2-2; 7 nucleotides match TRBD1. The DNA of the CDR3 is TGTGCCAGCAACGACAGGGCAGAACAAGGGACCGGGGAGCTGTTTTTT. Translation gives CASNDRAEQGTGELFF. Together with reference TRBV9 and TRBJ2-2, the CDR3 gives the full variable domain: DSGVTQTPKHLITATGQRVTLRCSPRSGDLSVYWYQQSLDQGLQFLIQYYNGEERAKGNILERFSAQQFPDLHSELNLSSLELGDSALYFCASNDRAEQGTGELFFGEGSRLTVL.